The source of this T cell receptor (beta chain) is a study of cytomegalovirus exposure and HLA in healthy donors. Study-level points and caveats: Confirmation was obtained in vitro that a few CMV-associated chains are specific for CMV antigens. The classifier reportedly diagnosed cytomegalovirus status with high specificity and sensitivity.

It was with 60 Vbeta and 13 Jbeta primers that the PCR ran. Sequencing was performed with immunoSEQ multiplex PCR; in TCRdb, only in-frame clones are kept and a portion is missing. The sample yields under 300,000 clones, about 80% seen once. The CDR3 runs 14 residues. Germline V gene sequence: CDR1 ENHRY, CDR2 SYGVKD. Unmatched junction bases numbered 4, after V lost 6 bases and J lost 5 bases. As for this clone: Its target is unknown.

This chain links TRBV10-3 with TRBJ2-1; TRBD2 matches 10 bases. The receptor was derived from a woman in her sixties or seventies in good health and CMV-seropositive. The sample taken for sequencing was PBMCs. The CDR3 here is CAISGLAGDNEQFF. The CDR3 DNA is TGTGCCATCAGCGGCCTAGCGGGAGACAATGAGCAGTTCTTC.